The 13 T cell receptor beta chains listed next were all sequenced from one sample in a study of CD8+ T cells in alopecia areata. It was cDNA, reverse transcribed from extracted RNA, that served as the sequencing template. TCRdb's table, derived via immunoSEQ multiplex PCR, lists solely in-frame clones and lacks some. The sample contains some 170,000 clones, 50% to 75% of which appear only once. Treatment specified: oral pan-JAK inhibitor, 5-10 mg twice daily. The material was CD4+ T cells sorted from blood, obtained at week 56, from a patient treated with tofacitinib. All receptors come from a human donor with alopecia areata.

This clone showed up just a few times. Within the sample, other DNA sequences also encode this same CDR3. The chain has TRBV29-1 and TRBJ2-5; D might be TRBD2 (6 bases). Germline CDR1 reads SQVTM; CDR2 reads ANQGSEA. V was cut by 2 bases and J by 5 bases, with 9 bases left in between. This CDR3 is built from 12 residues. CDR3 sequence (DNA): TGCAGCGTTGAATTAGGAGGGGAGACCCAGTACTTC. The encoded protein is CSVELGGETQYF.

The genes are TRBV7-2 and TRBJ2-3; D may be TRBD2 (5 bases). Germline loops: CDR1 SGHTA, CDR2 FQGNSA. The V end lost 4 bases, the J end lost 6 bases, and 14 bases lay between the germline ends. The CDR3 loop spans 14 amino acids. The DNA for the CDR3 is TGTGCCAGCAGCTACTACTCGGGCGGGGATACGCAGTATTTT. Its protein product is CASSYYSGGDTQYF.

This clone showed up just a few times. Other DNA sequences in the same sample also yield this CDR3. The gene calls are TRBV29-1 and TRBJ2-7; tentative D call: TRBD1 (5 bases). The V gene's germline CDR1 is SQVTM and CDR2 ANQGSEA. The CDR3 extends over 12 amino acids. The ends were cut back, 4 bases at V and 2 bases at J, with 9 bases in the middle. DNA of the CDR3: TGCAGCGTTGCCCAGGGAACCTACGAGCAGTACTTC. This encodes CSVAQGTYEQYF.

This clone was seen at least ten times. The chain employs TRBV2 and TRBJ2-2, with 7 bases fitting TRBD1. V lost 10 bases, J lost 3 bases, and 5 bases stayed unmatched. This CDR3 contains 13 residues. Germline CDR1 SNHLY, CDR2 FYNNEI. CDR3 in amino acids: CATLTGDTGELFF. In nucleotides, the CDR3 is TGTGCCACTCTAACAGGGGACACCGGGGAGCTGTTTTTT.

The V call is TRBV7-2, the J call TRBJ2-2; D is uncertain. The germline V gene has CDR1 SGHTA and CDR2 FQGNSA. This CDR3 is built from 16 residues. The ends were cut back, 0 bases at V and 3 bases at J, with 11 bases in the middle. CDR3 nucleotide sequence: TGTGCCAGCAGCTTAGCGTATAGCTCATACACCGGGGAGCTGTTTTTT. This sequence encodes CASSLAYSSYTGELFF.

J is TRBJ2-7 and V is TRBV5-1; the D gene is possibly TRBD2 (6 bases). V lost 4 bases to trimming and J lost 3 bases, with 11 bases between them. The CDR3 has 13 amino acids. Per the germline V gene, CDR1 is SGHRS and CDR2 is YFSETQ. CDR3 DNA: TGCGCCAGCAGCCCCGCGGGACTCTACGAGCAGTACTTC. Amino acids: CASSPAGLYEQYF.

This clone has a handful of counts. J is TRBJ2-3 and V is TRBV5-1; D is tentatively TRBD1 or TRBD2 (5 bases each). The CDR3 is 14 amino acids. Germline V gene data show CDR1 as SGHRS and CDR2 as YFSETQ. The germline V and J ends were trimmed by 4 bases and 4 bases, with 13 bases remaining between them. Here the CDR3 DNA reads TGCGCCAGCAGCCAAGGGACCCAACCAGATACGCAGTATTTT. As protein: CASSQGTQPDTQYF.

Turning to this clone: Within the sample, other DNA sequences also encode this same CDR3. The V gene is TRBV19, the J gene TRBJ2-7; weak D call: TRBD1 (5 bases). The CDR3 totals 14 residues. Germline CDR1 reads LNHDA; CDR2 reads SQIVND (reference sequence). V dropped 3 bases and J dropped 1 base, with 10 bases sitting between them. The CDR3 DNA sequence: TGTGCCAGTAGTATCCTCGGACAATCCTACGAGCAGTACTTC. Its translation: CASSILGQSYEQYF.

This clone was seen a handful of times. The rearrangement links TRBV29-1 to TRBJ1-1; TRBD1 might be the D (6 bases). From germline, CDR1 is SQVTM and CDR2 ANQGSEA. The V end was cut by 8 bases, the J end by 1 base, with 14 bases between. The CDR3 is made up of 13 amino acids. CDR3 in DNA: TGCAGCCTATGGACAGATCGGAACACTGAAGCTTTCTTT. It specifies CSLWTDRNTEAFF.

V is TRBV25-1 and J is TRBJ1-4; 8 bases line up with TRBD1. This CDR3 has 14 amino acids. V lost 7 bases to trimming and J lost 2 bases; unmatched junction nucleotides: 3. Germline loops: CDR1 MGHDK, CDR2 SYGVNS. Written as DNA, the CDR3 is TGTGCCAGCAACAGGGGGACGACTAATGAAAAACTGTTTTTT. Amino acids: CASNRGTTNEKLFF.

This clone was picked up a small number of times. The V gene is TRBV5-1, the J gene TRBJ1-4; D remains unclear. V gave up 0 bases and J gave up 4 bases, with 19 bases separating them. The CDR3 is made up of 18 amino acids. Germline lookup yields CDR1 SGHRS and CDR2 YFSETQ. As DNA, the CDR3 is TGCGCCAGCAGCTTGGGATTCGCGACGGAAGCCGATAATGAAAAACTGTTTTTT. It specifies CASSLGFATEADNEKLFF.

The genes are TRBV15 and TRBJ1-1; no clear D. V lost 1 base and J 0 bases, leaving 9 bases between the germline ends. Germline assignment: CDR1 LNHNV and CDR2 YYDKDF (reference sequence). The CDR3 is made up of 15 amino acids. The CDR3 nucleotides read TGTGCCACCAGCAGAGTGGAGGTGATGAACACTGAAGCTTTCTTT. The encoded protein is CATSRVEVMNTEAFF. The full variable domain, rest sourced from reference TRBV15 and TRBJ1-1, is DAMVIQNPRYQVTQFGKPVTLSCSQTLNHNVMYWYQQKSSQAPKLLFHYYDKDFNNEADTPDNFQSRRPNTSFCFLDIRSPGLGDTAMYLCATSRVEVMNTEAFFGQGTRLTVV.

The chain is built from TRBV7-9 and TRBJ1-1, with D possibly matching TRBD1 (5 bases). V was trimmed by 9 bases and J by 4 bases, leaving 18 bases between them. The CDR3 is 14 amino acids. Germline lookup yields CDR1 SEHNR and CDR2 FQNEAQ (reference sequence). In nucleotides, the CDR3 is TGTGCCAGTTCGAGGGGAACACCGAGCACTGAAGCTTTCTTT. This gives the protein CASSRGTPSTEAFF.